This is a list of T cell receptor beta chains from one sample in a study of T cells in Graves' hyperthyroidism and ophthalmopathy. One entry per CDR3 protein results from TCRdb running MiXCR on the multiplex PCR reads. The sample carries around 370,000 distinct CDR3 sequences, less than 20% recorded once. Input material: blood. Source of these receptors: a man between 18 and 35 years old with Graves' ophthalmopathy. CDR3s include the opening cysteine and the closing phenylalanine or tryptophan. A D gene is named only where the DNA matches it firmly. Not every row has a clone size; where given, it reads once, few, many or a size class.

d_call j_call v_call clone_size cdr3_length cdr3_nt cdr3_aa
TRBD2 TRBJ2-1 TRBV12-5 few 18 TGTGCTAGTGGTTTCCAGACTAGCGGGGGGCTGTCCTACAATGAGCAGTTCTTC CASGFQTSGGLSYNEQFF
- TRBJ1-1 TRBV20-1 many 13 TGCAGTGCTAGAGCCAACAGTGACACTGAAGCTTTCTTT CSARANSDTEAFF
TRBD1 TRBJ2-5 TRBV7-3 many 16 TGTGCCAGCAGCTCATCCGGGACAGGGGACGGAGAGACCCAGTACTTC CASSSSGTGDGETQYF
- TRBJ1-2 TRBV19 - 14 TGTGCCAGTAGTATGGGCCAGGGTGGTTATGGCTACACCTTC CASSMGQGGYGYTF
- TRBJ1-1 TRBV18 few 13 TGTGCCAGCTCACCTTCAGTTCAGTTATTAGCTTTCTTT CASSPSVQLLAFF
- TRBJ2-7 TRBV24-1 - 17 TGTGCCACCAGTGTCCCTTCCTGGACTGGAGCCTCCTACGAGCAGTACTTC CATSVPSWTGASYEQYF
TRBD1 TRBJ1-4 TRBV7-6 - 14 TGTGCCAGCAGCCAGGGACAGGCCCCTGAAAAACTGTTTTTT CASSQGQAPEKLFF
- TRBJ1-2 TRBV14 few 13 TGTGCCAGCAGCCCACGACACAACTATGGCTACACCTTC CASSPRHNYGYTF
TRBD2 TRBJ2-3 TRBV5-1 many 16 TGCGCCAGCAGCTTGGAAAGCGGGGGGGCCACAGATACGCAGTATTTT CASSLESGGATDTQYF
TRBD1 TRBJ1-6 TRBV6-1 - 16 TGTGCCAGCAGACCCCCGGGACAGGGGAACCATTCACCCCTCCACTTT CASRPPGQGNHSPLHF
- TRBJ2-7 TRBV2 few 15 TGTGCCAGCAGTTACTCAGACAGCTCTGGACACGAGCAGTACTTC CASSYSDSSGHEQYF
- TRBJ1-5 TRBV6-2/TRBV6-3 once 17 TGTGCCAGCAGTTACACCCTCCGGACGGATAGCAATCAGCCCCAGCATTTT CASSYTLRTDSNQPQHF
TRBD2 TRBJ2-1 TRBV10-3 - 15 TGTGCCACCAGTGACACGGGGGGGACGAGTAATGAGCAGTTCTTC CATSDTGGTSNEQFF
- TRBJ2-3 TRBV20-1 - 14 TGCAGTGCTAGAGATGGGGGGGCGTGGGGTACGCAGTATTTT CSARDGGAWGTQYF
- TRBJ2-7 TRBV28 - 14 TGTGCCAGCTTGGGAATCACAAGCTCCTACGAGCAGTACTTC CASLGITSSYEQYF
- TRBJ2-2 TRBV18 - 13 TGTGCCAGCTCACCACGGCCAGTCGGGGAGCTGTTTTTT CASSPRPVGELFF
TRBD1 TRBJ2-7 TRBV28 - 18 TGTGCCAGCAACCCCTGGAGAGGGACAGGGGGAGGCTCCTACGAGCAGTACTTC CASNPWRGTGGGSYEQYF
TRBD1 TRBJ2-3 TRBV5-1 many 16 TGCGCCAGCAGCTTCGAACAGGGGGCAAGAACAGATACGCAGTATTTT CASSFEQGARTDTQYF
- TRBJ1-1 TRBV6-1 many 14 TGTGCCAGCAGTCGGGACAAAACCTCCACTGAAGCTTTCTTT CASSRDKTSTEAFF
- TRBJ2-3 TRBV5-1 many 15 TGCGCCAGCAGTTTGGGCGGCTTTGACACAGATACGCAGTATTTT CASSLGGFDTDTQYF
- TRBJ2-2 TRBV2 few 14 TGTGCCAGCCGTGAGGTCACGAACACCGGGGAGCTGTTTTTT CASREVTNTGELFF
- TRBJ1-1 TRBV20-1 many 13 TGCAGTGCTAGAAGTATGGGGAACACTGAAGCTTTCTTT CSARSMGNTEAFF
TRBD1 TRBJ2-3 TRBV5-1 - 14 TGCGCCAGCGCCGGGACAGGGGGCACAGATACGCAGTATTTT CASAGTGGTDTQYF
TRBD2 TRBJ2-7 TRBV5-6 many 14 TGTGCCAGCAGGACTAGCGGGGGTACGAAGGAGCAGTACTTC CASRTSGGTKEQYF
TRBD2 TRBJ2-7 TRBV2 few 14 TGTGCCAGCAGTGTTGAGCGGGGGGGCTACGAGCAGTACTTC CASSVERGGYEQYF
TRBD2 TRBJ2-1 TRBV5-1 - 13 TGCGCCAGCAGCGCCGCGACTAGCAGTGAGCAGTTCTTC CASSAATSSEQFF
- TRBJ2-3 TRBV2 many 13 TGTGCCAGCAGTGGCCAGGGGCAAGATACGCAGTATTTT CASSGQGQDTQYF
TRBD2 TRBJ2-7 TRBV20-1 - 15 TGCAGTGCTAGATACCCTAGCGGGGGTTCCTACGAGCAGTACTTC CSARYPSGGSYEQYF
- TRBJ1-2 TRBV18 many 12 TGTGCCAGCTCACCGGGCAGGGAAGGCTACACCTTC CASSPGREGYTF